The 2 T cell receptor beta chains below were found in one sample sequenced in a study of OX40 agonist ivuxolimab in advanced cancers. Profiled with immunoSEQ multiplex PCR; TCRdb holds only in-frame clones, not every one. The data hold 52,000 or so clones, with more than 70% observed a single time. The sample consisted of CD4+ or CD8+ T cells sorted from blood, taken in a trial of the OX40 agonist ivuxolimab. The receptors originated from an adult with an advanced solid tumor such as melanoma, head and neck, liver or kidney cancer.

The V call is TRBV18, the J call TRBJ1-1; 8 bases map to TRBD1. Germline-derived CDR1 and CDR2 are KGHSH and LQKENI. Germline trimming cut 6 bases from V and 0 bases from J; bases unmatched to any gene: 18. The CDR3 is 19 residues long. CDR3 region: CASSQSLGTGDYMNTEAFF. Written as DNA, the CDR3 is TGTGCCAGCTCCCAGAGCCTAGGGACAGGCGATTATATGAACACTGAAGCTTTCTTT.

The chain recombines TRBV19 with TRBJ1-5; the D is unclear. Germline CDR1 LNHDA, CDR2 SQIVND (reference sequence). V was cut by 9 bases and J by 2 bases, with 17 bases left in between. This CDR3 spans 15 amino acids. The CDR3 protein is CASEEGLMGNQPQHF. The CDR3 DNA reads TGTGCCAGCGAGGAAGGTTTGATGGGCAATCAGCCCCAGCATTTT.